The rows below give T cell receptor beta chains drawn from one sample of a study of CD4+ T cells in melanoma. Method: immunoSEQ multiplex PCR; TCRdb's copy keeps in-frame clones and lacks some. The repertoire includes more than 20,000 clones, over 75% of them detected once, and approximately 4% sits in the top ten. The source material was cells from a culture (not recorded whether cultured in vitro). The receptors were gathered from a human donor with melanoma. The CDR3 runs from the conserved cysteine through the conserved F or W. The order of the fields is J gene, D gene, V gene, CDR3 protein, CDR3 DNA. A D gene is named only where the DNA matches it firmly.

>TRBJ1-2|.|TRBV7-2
CASSFGANGGYTF
TGTGCCAGCAGCTTCGGAGCAAACGGTGGCTACACCTTC
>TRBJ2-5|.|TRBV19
CASGMERETQYF
TGTGCCAGTGGTATGGAGAGAGAGACCCAGTACTTC
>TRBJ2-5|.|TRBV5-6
CASSLRAETQYF
TGTGCCAGCAGCTTGCGGGCGGAGACCCAGTACTTC
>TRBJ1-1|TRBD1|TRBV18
CASCSTQQGARNTEAFF
TGTGCCAGCTGTAGCACTCAACAGGGGGCGCGGAACACTGAAGCTTTCTTT
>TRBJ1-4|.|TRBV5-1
CASSQEINEKLFF
TGCGCCAGCAGTCAGGAAATCAATGAAAAACTGTTTTTT
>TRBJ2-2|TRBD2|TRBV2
CASSDRLAGVGGELFF
TGTGCCAGCAGTGATCGGCTAGCGGGAGTAGGAGGGGAGCTGTTTTTT
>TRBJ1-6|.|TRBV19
CASTAEGSNSPLHF
TGTGCCAGTACCGCAGAGGGATCCAATTCACCCCTCCACTTT
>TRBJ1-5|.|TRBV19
CASSIEGLGQPQHF
TGTGCCAGTAGTATAGAAGGGTTAGGTCAGCCCCAGCATTTT
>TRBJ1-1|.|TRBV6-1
CASSLGRRIAFF
TGTGCCAGCAGCCTGGGACGACGGATAGCTTTCTTT
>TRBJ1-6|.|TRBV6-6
CASSYSAGGEALHF
TGTGCCAGCAGTTACTCGGCCGGGGGCGAAGCCCTCCACTTT
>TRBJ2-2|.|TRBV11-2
CASSYETTGELFF
TGTGCCAGCAGCTACGAGACCACCGGGGAGCTGTTTTTT
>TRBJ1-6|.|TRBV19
CASSISNNSPLHF
TGTGCCAGTAGTATAAGTAATAATTCACCCCTCCACTTT
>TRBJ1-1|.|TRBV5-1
CASSLGDLNTEAFF
TGCGCCAGCAGCTTGGGTGATTTGAACACTGAAGCTTTCTTT
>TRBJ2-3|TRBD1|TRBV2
CASSLRRQGIYTDTQYF
TGTGCCAGCAGTTTACGCCGACAGGGGATATACACAGATACGCAGTATTTT
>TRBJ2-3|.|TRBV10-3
CAIREATDTQYF
TGTGCCATCAGGGAGGCCACAGATACGCAGTATTTT
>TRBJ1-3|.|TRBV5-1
CASSRGAARPGNTIYF
TGCGCCAGCAGCCGGGGGGCAGCTCGGCCTGGAAACACCATATATTTT
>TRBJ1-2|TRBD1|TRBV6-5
CASSRDRVGGYTF
TGTGCCAGCAGTCGCGACAGGGTGGGAGGCTACACCTTC